This TCR beta chain was sequenced in a study of cytomegalovirus exposure and HLA in healthy donors. The donors were members of the validation cohort comprising approximately 120 subjects, separate from the approximately 630-subject first cohort. Profiling relied on immunoSEQ multiplex PCR, and the TCRdb table lists in-frame clones only, not all of them. The table lists 250,000 to 350,000 clones, roughly 88% of them singletons. The V gene's germline CDR1 is SGHTA and CDR2 FQGNSA. This CDR3 has 12 amino acids. V was trimmed by 5 bases and J by 7 bases, leaving 9 bases between them. The specimen sequenced was PBMCs. This chain links TRBV7-2 with TRBJ2-4, with a tentative D call TRBD2 (5 bases). This clonotype originated in a woman under 30 in good health and CMV-seronegative. The CDR3 coding sequence is TGTGCCAGCAGCCGGACTGAGAACATTCAGTACTTC. Translation: CASSRTENIQYF.